This TCR beta chain was sequenced during a study of T cells after yellow fever vaccination. This clonotype has only a few counts. Using its own MiXCR run on the 5' RACE reads, TCRdb lists one record per CDR3 protein. This table has about 120,000 distinct CDR3 sequences, 15% appearing once. Trimming pared 8 bases from V and 5 bases from J, leaving 18 bases between. CDR1 and CDR2 (germline): MNHEY, SMNVEV (reference sequence). CDR3 length equals 14 residues. This receptor was taken from a man in his late teens or twenties who received the YFV17D yellow fever vaccine. The sample consisted of CD8+ T cells sorted from PBMCs, taken 5 days after the yellow fever booster vaccination. The rearrangement joins TRBV27 to TRBJ1-2; D remains unclear. CDR3 bases: TGTGCCAGCTTCTCTCCGGGTTTAAGATATGGCTACACCTTC. This gives the protein CASFSPGLRYGYTF.